This T cell receptor beta chain was identified during a study of technical replicates of blood from four donors. The method was immunoSEQ multiplex PCR; TCRdb's version includes in-frame clones alone and lacks a portion of them. The top ten hold approximately 0.22% of the sample, which has about 94,000 clones, about 94% seen once. The CDR3 runs 13 residues. Germline V gives CDR1 SGHRS, CDR2 YFSETQ. V shed 3 bases, J shed 5 bases, and the junction held 0 bases outside the gene matches. The sequence was collected from a human donor in good health. The rearrangement joins TRBV5-1 to TRBJ2-1, with 9 nucleotides matching TRBD1. Sequenced sample: T cells isolated from PBMCs. The CDR3, as DNA: TGCGCCAGCAGCTGGACAGGGGACAATGAGCAGTTCTTC. Translated: CASSWTGDNEQFF.